The 23 T cell receptor beta chains given below trace back to one sample, sequenced in a study of cytomegalovirus exposure and HLA in healthy donors. Primers for the PCR totalled 60 Vbeta and 13 Jbeta. Profiling relied on immunoSEQ multiplex PCR, and the TCRdb table lists in-frame clones only, not all of them. The sample records about 130,000 clones, approximately 85% being singletons. Sequencing was performed on PBMCs. The receptors stem from a boy aged 10-17 years in good health and CMV-seronegative.

The chain joins TRBV20-1 to TRBJ1-1; the D is unclear. The CDR3 covers 11 residues. Germline V lookup: CDR1 DFQATT, CDR2 SNEGSKA (reference sequence). Trimming removed 3 bases from V and 11 bases from J, with 13 bases in between. The chain's CDR3 is CSARSEDGAFF. The CDR3, as DNA: TGCAGTGCTAGGTCGGAGGACGGGGCTTTCTTT.

The V gene is TRBV5-6, the J gene TRBJ1-6, with a tentative D call TRBD1 (5 bases). The CDR3 has 17 amino acids. V shed 1 base and J shed 5 bases, with 16 bases lying between them. The germline CDR1 and CDR2 sequences are SGHDT and YYEEEE. This CDR3 reads CASSLTPGRGDNSPLHF. The CDR3 DNA reads TGTGCCAGCAGCTTGACCCCAGGTCGGGGGGATAATTCACCCCTCCACTTT.

The chain employs TRBV27 and TRBJ1-3; D perhaps matches TRBD1 (5 bases). In germline, CDR1 is MNHEY, CDR2 SMNVEV (reference sequence). This CDR3 region has 14 residues. V was shortened by 7 bases and J by 1 base, with 11 bases between the two germline ends. CDR3 in amino acids: CASKNGGSGNTIYF. CDR3 nucleotides: TGTGCCAGCAAAAACGGGGGTTCTGGAAACACCATATATTTT.

The gene calls are TRBV6-1 and TRBJ1-1, with D perhaps TRBD1 (5 bases). V was clipped by 6 bases and J by 0 bases, with 8 bases between them. The CDR3 covers 13 residues. Germline loops: CDR1 MNHNS, CDR2 SASEGT. The DNA for the CDR3 is TGTGCCAGCAGGGGGGGGGTGAACACTGAAGCTTTCTTT. Residues: CASRGGVNTEAFF.

V gene TRBV29-1 combines with J gene TRBJ1-3, with 7 nucleotides matching TRBD1. V lost 0 bases and J lost 0; bases outside the gene matches: 8. This CDR3 is built from 17 residues. Germline V gene lookup returns CDR1 SQVTM and CDR2 ANQGSEA. The CDR3 DNA reads as TGCAGCGTTGAAGATCTGGAGACAGGGTCCTCTGGAAACACCATATATTTT. This gives the protein CSVEDLETGSSGNTIYF.

The chain joins TRBV4-2 to TRBJ2-7; 10 bases map to TRBD1. The J segment lost 0 bases and the V segment lost 1 base, leaving 0 bases of the junction unmatched. The CDR3 is 15 amino acids. Germline values: CDR1 LGHNA, CDR2 YNFKEQ. The CDR3 reads CASSQGTGGSYEQYF. The CDR3 coding sequence is TGTGCCAGCAGCCAAGGGACAGGGGGCTCCTACGAGCAGTACTTC.

J is TRBJ2-3 and V is TRBV30; 12 nucleotides agree with TRBD1. CDR1 and CDR2 from the germline V gene are GTSNPN and SVGIG (reference sequence). V was clipped by 2 bases and J by 5 bases; unmatched bases: 5. The CDR3 covers 15 residues. The CDR3 nucleotides read TGTGCCTGGAGTAGCCGGGACAGGGGGCTAGATACGCAGTATTTT. It is translated as CAWSSRDRGLDTQYF. Based on the CDR3 plus reference TRBV30 and TRBJ2-3, the full variable domain is SQTIHQWPATLVQPVGSPLSLECTVEGTSNPNLYWYRQAAGRGLQLLFYSVGIGQISSEVPQNLSASRPQDRQFILSSKKLLLSDSGFYLCAWSSRDRGLDTQYFGPGTRLTVL.

This chain connects TRBV7-2 to TRBJ2-7; D possibly corresponds to TRBD1 (5 bases). The germline CDR1 and CDR2 sequences are SGHTA and FQGNSA. The CDR3 runs 15 residues. Trimming left V 4 bases short and J 6 bases short, with 19 bases between. The CDR3 region has the DNA TGTGCCAGCAGCTCCCACCCACGGACACCACTCGAGCAGTACTTC. Protein sequence: CASSSHPRTPLEQYF. Together with reference TRBV7-2 and TRBJ2-7, the CDR3 gives the full variable domain: GAGVSQSPSNKVTEKGKDVELRCDPISGHTALYWYRQSLGQGLEFLIYFQGNSAPDKSGLPSDRFSAERTGGSVSTLTIQRTQQEDSAVYLCASSSHPRTPLEQYFGPGTRLTVT.

V gene TRBV10-3 combines with J gene TRBJ1-2; 8 positions agree with TRBD1. This CDR3 contains 17 residues. With 0 bases clipped from V and 2 bases from J, the junction kept 8 bases outside the gene matches. CDR1 is ENHRY and CDR2 is SYGVKD in the germline V gene. The CDR3 DNA follows: TGTGCCATCAGTGAGTCGACAGGGGCTGCCAGGAACTATGGCTACACCTTC. Its translation: CAISESTGAARNYGYTF.

The chain carries TRBV4-3 and TRBJ2-4; 7 nucleotides agree with TRBD2. Germline loops: CDR1 LGHNA, CDR2 YSLEER. This CDR3 region has 16 residues. J gave up 2 bases and V 0 bases, and 4 bases lay outside the gene matches. Here the CDR3 DNA reads TGCGCCAGCAGCCAAGATACGGGAGGCTCCAAAAACATTCAGTACTTC. Protein sequence: CASSQDTGGSKNIQYF.

CDR3 in DNA: TGTGCCAGCAGCCAGGGGGGTGACTATGGCTACACCTTC. Residues: CASSQGGDYGYTF. The chain joins TRBV7-6 to TRBJ1-2, with TRBD1 matching 7 bases. There are 13 residues in the CDR3. Germline CDR1 and CDR2: SGHVS and FNYEAQ. The trim removed 5 bases at V and 3 bases at J, leaving 3 bases unmatched.

The chain joins TRBV5-4 to TRBJ1-3; D is perhaps TRBD1 (6 bases). This CDR3 is 18 amino acids long. Germline V gene lookup returns CDR1 SGHNT and CDR2 YYREEE (reference sequence). V lost 4 bases and J lost 0, with 20 bases in between. This CDR3 reads CASSTTYPGAPSGNTIYF. The CDR3 DNA reads TGTGCCAGCAGCACGACATATCCAGGGGCTCCCTCTGGAAACACCATATATTTT.

The count of this clone is one. This chain links TRBV10-3 with TRBJ2-2, with 10 positions matching TRBD1. CDR1 and CDR2 (germline): ENHRY, SYGVKD. The CDR3 has 12 amino acids. V was clipped by 10 bases and J by 5 bases; unmatched bases: 1. DNA for the CDR3: TGTGCCACGGACAGGGGGACCGGGGAGCTGTTTTTT. This sequence encodes CATDRGTGELFF.

V usage is TRBV27 and J usage is TRBJ2-3; TRBD1 matches at 12 bases. CDR1 is MNHEY and CDR2 is SMNVEV in the germline V gene (reference sequence). CDR3 length equals 20 residues. Trimming cost V 2 bases and J 1 base; bases outside gene matches: 13. DNA for the CDR3: TGTGCCAGCAGTTTACTATTCTCCGGGACAGGGGGCGAGGGCACAGATACGCAGTATTTT. Its translation is CASSLLFSGTGGEGTDTQYF.

The rearrangement uses TRBV5-4 and TRBJ2-1, with unresolved D. Germline CDR1 reads SGHNT; CDR2 reads YYREEE (reference sequence). The CDR3 is 13 residues long. Trimming pared 6 bases from V and 8 bases from J, leaving 15 bases between. The CDR3 spells CASNPIDLHEQFF. Here the CDR3 DNA reads TGTGCCAGCAACCCCATAGACTTGCATGAGCAGTTCTTC.

The CDR3 reads CASSYSTSGGGNEQFF. The DNA for the CDR3 is TGTGCCAGCAGTTACTCAACTAGCGGGGGGGGAAATGAGCAGTTCTTC. This chain joins TRBV6-5 and TRBJ2-1; 13 bases agree with TRBD2. The CDR3 totals 16 residues. Germline V gene sequence: CDR1 MNHEY, CDR2 SVGAGI. After removal of 0 bases from V and 7 bases from J, the junction contained 3 bases not matched to a gene.

A few counts support this clone. This chain connects TRBV9 to TRBJ1-1; 9 positions agree with TRBD1. There are 15 residues in the CDR3. Trimming at V came to 0 bases and at J to 7 bases, leaving 7 bases not matched to a gene. The germline gives CDR1 SGDLS, CDR2 YYNGEE. CDR3 nucleotide sequence: TGTGCCAGCAGCGTAGATGGACAGGGGTCCGATGAAGCTTTCTTT. Protein sequence: CASSVDGQGSDEAFF.

The CDR3 loop reads CSATGNTEAFF. For the CDR3, the DNA is TGCAGTGCTACCGGGAACACTGAAGCTTTCTTT. V is TRBV20-1 and J is TRBJ1-1; the D is unclear. This CDR3 contains 11 residues. The germline V and J ends were trimmed by 4 bases and 1 base, with 4 bases remaining between them. Germline V CDR1 and CDR2: DFQATT, SNEGSKA (reference sequence).

J is TRBJ2-4 and V is TRBV6-1, with 7 positions matching TRBD2. Germline CDR1 and CDR2: MNHNS and SASEGT. J lost 2 bases, V lost 2 bases, and 12 bases had no gene match. The CDR3 extends over 18 amino acids. The CDR3: CASSELGPSAGTKNIQYF. CDR3 DNA: TGTGCCAGCAGTGAATTAGGGCCCTCAGCGGGGACCAAAAACATTCAGTACTTC.

This clone was seen once. V and J are TRBV11-2 and TRBJ2-1; 14 positions agree with TRBD2. The CDR3 length is 17 residues. The V segment lost 1 base and the J segment 7 bases; nucleotides outside the gene matches: 6. The germline V gene has CDR1 SGHAT and CDR2 FQNNGV. The CDR3 sequence is CASSLAPGLAGVNEQFF. DNA of the CDR3: TGTGCCAGCAGCTTAGCCCCGGGACTAGCGGGAGTTAATGAGCAGTTCTTC. The full variable domain, completed using reference TRBV11-2 and TRBJ2-1, is EAGVAQSPRYKIIEKRQSVAFWCNPISGHATLYWYQQILGQGPKLLIQFQNNGVVDDSQLPKDRFSAERLKGVDSTLKIQPAKLEDSAVYLCASSLAPGLAGVNEQFFGPGTRLTVL.

The J gene is TRBJ2-3, the V gene TRBV6-6, with TRBD2 matching 13 bases. In germline, CDR1 is MNHNY, CDR2 SVGAGI (reference sequence). The CDR3 totals 16 residues. The V segment lost 6 bases and the J segment 4 bases; nucleotides outside the gene matches: 7. The DNA of the CDR3 is TGTGCCAGCAGGCGGACTAGCGGGAGAGGAGCAGATACGCAGTATTTT. Encoded protein: CASRRTSGRGADTQYF.

The chain links TRBV29-1 to TRBJ2-3, with TRBD1 as a possible D gene (5 bases). The CDR3 runs to 12 residues. V lost 8 bases to trimming and J lost 3 bases, with 12 bases between them. The V gene's germline CDR1 is SQVTM and CDR2 ANQGSEA. CDR3 coding DNA: TGCAGCCTTTCAGACAGAACAGATACGCAGTATTTT. Translating gives CSLSDRTDTQYF.

This chain connects TRBV7-9 to TRBJ2-7, with 7 bases aligning to TRBD1. V lost 3 bases, J lost 9 bases, and 8 bases stayed unmatched. The CDR3 extends over 13 amino acids. Germline V gene lookup returns CDR1 SEHNR and CDR2 FQNEAQ (reference sequence). The CDR3 coding sequence is TGTGCCAGCAGCTTCAGGGACAGCTTGGGGCAGTACTTC. Translation gives CASSFRDSLGQYF.